This TCR beta chain was recorded in a study of T cells in Graves' hyperthyroidism and ophthalmopathy. The CDR3 loop spans 13 amino acids. CDR1 and CDR2 from the germline V gene are SGHTS and YDEGEE. The CDR3 regions of TCR beta were amplified from RNA transcripts. With the HTBI primer set, the TCR CDR3 went through a first round of RT-PCR. TCRdb redid the calling of the multiplex PCR reads with MiXCR, one entry per CDR3 protein. Here the sample spans about 420,000 distinct CDR3 sequences, around 13% being singletons. Only a few counts were recorded for this clonotype. As yet, its antigen is unknown. A much larger clone is a single base away; this may be a read error. Stable Graves' hyperthyroidism denoted no ophthalmopathy progression over 18 months. Findings of the study overall: Ophthalmopathy was distinguished from stable hyperthyroidism by 13 V-J signatures. Most thyroid clonotypes expanded above 0.001 appeared in blood too. Ophthalmopathy got predicted by the model a median 6.5 months before its onset.

The sequencing sample was made of blood. This rearrangement joins TRBV5-8 to TRBJ1-2, with 10 bases identical to TRBD1. The source is a woman aged 18-30 years with Graves' hyperthyroidism. The CDR3 region is CASSRQGASGYAF. CDR3 sequence (DNA): TGTGCCAGCAGCCGACAGGGGGCCAGTGGCTACGCCTTC.